This T cell receptor (beta chain) comes out of a study of blood T cell repertoires in COVID-19. Trimming pared 2 bases from V and 12 bases from J, leaving 14 bases between. CDR3 length: 13 residues. CDR1 is MNHEY, CDR2 SVGAGI, per germline. Libraries were prepared by immunoSEQ multiplex PCR; TCRdb keeps only in-frame clonotypes and omits some of them. The sample includes about 240,000 clones, approximately 85% of them seen just once. The sample was peripheral blood. The receptor was derived from a man in his fifties or sixties with COVID-19, enrolled during active disease. The J gene is TRBJ2-1, the V gene TRBV6-5, with D unclear. In DNA form, the CDR3 reads TGTGCCAGCAGTTACGACCCACAGTTGCCGCAGTTCTTC. It yields the protein CASSYDPQLPQFF.